The clone carrying this T cell receptor (beta chain) has at least ten counts. TRAV- and TRBV-specific primers were used for first-strand cDNA, which covered alpha and beta chains. A constant-region primer paired with the V-primer adapter amplified TCRs over about 19 PCR cycles. TCRdb analysed the reads with MiXCR anew, one entry per CDR3 protein. The table has around 33,000 distinct CDR3 sequences, approximately 49% seen once. The time point is: after trial treatment. The treatment here: LDRT plus nivolumab, ipilimumab, low-dose cyclophosphamide and aspirin (RACIN trial). The V gene lost 3 bases and the J gene lost 6 bases, with 33 bases spanning the gap. The V gene's germline CDR1 is DFQATT and CDR2 SNEGSKA (reference sequence). This CDR3 has 20 amino acids. The sample originates from a study of low-dose radiotherapy and immunotherapy resistance in tumors.

The sample was PBMCs, taken after low-dose radiotherapy plus immunotherapy. The chain employs TRBV20-1 and TRBJ2-1; weak D call: TRBD2 (6 bases). The receptor comes from a male donor with gallbladder cancer. DNA of the CDR3: TGCAGTGCTAGGTACAGAGTTTCAATAAAGGGTAGTGGTAGCGGCAATGAGCAGTTCTTC. Amino acids: CSARYRVSIKGSGSGNEQFF.